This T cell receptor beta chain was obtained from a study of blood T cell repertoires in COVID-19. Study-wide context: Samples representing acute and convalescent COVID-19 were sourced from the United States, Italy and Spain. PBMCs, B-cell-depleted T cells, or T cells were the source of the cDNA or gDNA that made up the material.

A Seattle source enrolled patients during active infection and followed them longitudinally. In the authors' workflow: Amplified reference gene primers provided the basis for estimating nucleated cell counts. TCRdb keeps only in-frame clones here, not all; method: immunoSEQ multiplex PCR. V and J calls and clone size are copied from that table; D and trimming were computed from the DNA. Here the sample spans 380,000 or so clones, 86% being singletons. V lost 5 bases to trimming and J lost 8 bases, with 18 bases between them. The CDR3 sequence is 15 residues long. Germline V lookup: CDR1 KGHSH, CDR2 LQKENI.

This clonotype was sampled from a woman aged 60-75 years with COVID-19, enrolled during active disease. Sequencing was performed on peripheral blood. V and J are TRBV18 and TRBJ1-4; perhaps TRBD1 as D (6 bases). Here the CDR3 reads CASSLRQATGEKLFF. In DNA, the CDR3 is TGTGCCAGCTCATTAAGACAGGCAACGGGAGAAAAACTGTTTTTT.